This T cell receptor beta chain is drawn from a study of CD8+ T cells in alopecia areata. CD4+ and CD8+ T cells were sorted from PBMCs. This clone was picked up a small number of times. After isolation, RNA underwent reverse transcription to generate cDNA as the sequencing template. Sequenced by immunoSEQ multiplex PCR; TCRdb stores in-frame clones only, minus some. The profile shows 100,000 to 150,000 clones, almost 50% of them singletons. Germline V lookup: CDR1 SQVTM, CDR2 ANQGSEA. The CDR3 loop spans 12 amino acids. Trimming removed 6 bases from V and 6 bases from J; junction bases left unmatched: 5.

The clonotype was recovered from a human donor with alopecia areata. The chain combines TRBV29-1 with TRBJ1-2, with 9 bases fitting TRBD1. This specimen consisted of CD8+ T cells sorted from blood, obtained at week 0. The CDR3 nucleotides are TGCAGCGTGGAGGACAGGGGAAATGGCTACACCTTC. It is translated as CSVEDRGNGYTF.